These T cell receptor beta chains were read from a single sample in a study of CD8 T cells in Susac syndrome. A single record per CDR3 protein comes from TCRdb applying MiXCR to the immunoSEQ multiplex PCR reads. The data show some 190,000 distinct CDR3 sequences, less than 95% seen once. Sequencing input: CD4+ T cells from PBMCs. These receptors all come from a human donor in good health. CDR3s include the opening cysteine and the closing phenylalanine or tryptophan. D genes are given only for firm matches. Clone sizes are given selectively: once, few, many, or a class where the clone is expanded.

j_gene,abundance,v_gene,d_gene,CDR3aa,CDR3nt
TRBJ1-1,.,TRBV29-1,.,CSVGNWNTEAFF,TGCAGCGTTGGCAACTGGAACACTGAAGCTTTCTTT
TRBJ2-7,.,TRBV12-3/TRBV12-4,.,CASSLSPGYEQYF,TGTGCCAGCAGCTTGAGCCCGGGCTACGAGCAGTACTTC
TRBJ2-4,.,TRBV16,TRBD2,CASSQGLAIIQYF,TGTGCCAGCAGCCAGGGACTAGCGATCATTCAGTACTTC
TRBJ2-7,.,TRBV5-1,.,CASSLGNDYEQYF,TGCGCCAGCAGCTTGGGCAATGATTACGAGCAGTACTTC
TRBJ2-1,.,TRBV30,.,CAWGKGYNEQFF,TGTGCCTGGGGAAAGGGTTACAATGAGCAGTTCTTC
TRBJ1-5,.,TRBV18,.,CASSPLEGPRNQPQHF,TGTGCCAGCTCACCCCTCGAGGGACCGCGGAATCAGCCCCAGCATTTT
TRBJ1-5,.,TRBV20-1,.,CSARDTRIKGDQPQHF,TGCAGTGCTAGAGACACCCGAATCAAGGGGGATCAGCCCCAGCATTTT
TRBJ2-7,.,TRBV3-1,TRBD2,CASSQGSGNEQYF,TGTGCCAGCAGCCAAGGTAGCGGGAACGAGCAGTACTTC
TRBJ1-5,.,TRBV28,.,CASSQGRNQPQHF,TGTGCCAGTTCCCAGGGCCGAAATCAGCCCCAGCATTTT
TRBJ1-1,.,TRBV5-1,.,CASSLNGDVGNTEAFF,TGCGCCAGCAGCTTGAACGGGGACGTAGGGAACACTGAAGCTTTCTTT
TRBJ1-5,.,TRBV3-1,TRBD1,CASSQVSGGQPQHF,TGTGCCAGCAGCCAAGTGTCAGGGGGGCAGCCCCAGCATTTT
TRBJ2-7,.,TRBV7-6,TRBD1,CASSLWTGEYEQYF,TGTGCCAGCAGCTTATGGACAGGGGAGTACGAGCAGTACTTC
TRBJ2-7,.,TRBV30,TRBD2,CAWSTRGRTGEQYF,TGTGCCTGGAGTACCCGCGGGAGGACGGGCGAGCAGTACTTC
TRBJ1-2,once,TRBV7-2,.,CASSLTLDGYTF,TGTGCCAGCAGCCTAACGCTAGATGGCTACACCTTC
TRBJ1-1,.,TRBV20-1,.,CSARKSEAFF,TGCAGTGCTAGGAAGAGTGAAGCTTTCTTT
TRBJ2-3,.,TRBV9,.,CASSVDVAAPTDTQYF,TGTGCCAGCAGCGTAGACGTGGCGGCCCCCACAGATACGCAGTATTTT
TRBJ2-1,.,TRBV5-1,TRBD1,CASSFHDRDNEQFF,TGCGCCAGCAGCTTCCATGACAGGGACAATGAGCAGTTCTTC